These T cell receptor beta chains were read from a single sample in a study of Tregs in tolerant kidney transplant recipients. Assay used: immunoSEQ multiplex PCR; TCRdb lists only in-frame clones, some missing. The data contain roughly 250,000 clones, 65% to 85% of them singletons. Sequenced sample: CD4+ T cells from blood. The receptors derive from a human donor in good health. Each CDR3 is given with its conserved first and last residue. D genes are given only for firm matches. The size entry is marked missing in some rows and otherwise reads once, few, many or a size class.

.,TRBJ1-1,.,TRBV7-9,TGTGCCAGCAGCTTAGTAGGGGCGTGGGTGGCTTTCTTT,CASSLVGAWVAFF
few,TRBJ2-1,TRBD2,TRBV11-2,TGTGCCAGCAGCTTAGGTAGGAAAATAGCGGGATCCTCCTACAATGAGCAGTTCTTC,CASSLGRKIAGSSYNEQFF
.,TRBJ1-2,TRBD1,TRBV6-6,TGTGCCAGCAGCCAACAGGGGGCCCGGGGCTACACCTTC,CASSQQGARGYTF
.,TRBJ2-1,.,TRBV29-1,TGCAGCGTTGAATGGGAGTGGGATGAGCAGTTCTTC,CSVEWEWDEQFF
.,TRBJ2-5,.,TRBV7-6,TGTGCCAGCAGCTTACGGGGGGCTACAGGCGGAGAGACCCAGTACTTC,CASSLRGATGGETQYF
.,TRBJ2-1,.,TRBV29-1,TGCAGCGTTGAAGGGCGACAGTTATCGATCTCCTACAATGAGCAGTTCTTC,CSVEGRQLSISYNEQFF
.,TRBJ2-1,.,TRBV6-5,TGTGCCAGCAGTTACTCCCCGAGCTCCTACAATGAGCAGTTCTTC,CASSYSPSSYNEQFF
few,TRBJ1-5,.,TRBV5-6,TGTGCCAGCAGCCCGCCGGGGGGAAATCAGCCCCAGCATTTT,CASSPPGGNQPQHF
.,TRBJ2-3,TRBD1,TRBV6-6,TGTGCCAGCAGCCGGGGACAGAACACAGATACGCAGTATTTT,CASSRGQNTDTQYF
.,TRBJ1-3,.,TRBV5-4,TGTGCCAGCAGCTTGGGGGCAACCGTTCGCGGAAACACCATATATTTT,CASSLGATVRGNTIYF
.,TRBJ2-5,.,TRBV19,TGTGCCAGTAGCTCCCGGGAAGGGGGAGTAGAGACCCAGTACTTC,CASSSREGGVETQYF
.,TRBJ2-2,.,TRBV10-1,TGCGCCAGCAGTGACCAATCCACGTGGGGCACCGGGGAGCTGTTTTTT,CASSDQSTWGTGELFF
few,TRBJ2-5,.,TRBV30,TGTGCCTGGGGGGCCGGGGGGACCCAGTACTTC,CAWGAGGTQYF
.,TRBJ1-2,TRBD1,TRBV25-1,TGTGCCAGCAGTGGGATGGGACAGGGGGAGCGTGGCTACACCTTC,CASSGMGQGERGYTF
.,TRBJ1-1,TRBD1,TRBV2,TGTGCCAGCATCGGGACAGGGGGCACCACTGAAGCTTTCTTT,CASIGTGGTTEAFF
.,TRBJ1-4,TRBD1,TRBV5-1,TGCGCCAGCAGCTTGAATCCTGGGACAGAGGGAGAAAAACTGTTTTTT,CASSLNPGTEGEKLFF
.,TRBJ2-1,TRBD2,TRBV18,TGTGCCAGCTCACCAGGGGGACTAGCGGTAAATGAGCAGTTCTTC,CASSPGGLAVNEQFF
.,TRBJ1-6,.,TRBV27,TGTGCCAGCAGTCCTGCAGGGGCTGGGGGTTCACCCCTCCACTTT,CASSPAGAGGSPLHF
few,TRBJ1-5,.,TRBV10-3,TGTGCCATCAGTGAGTTCGCAGGGAGCAATCAGCCCCAGCATTTT,CAISEFAGSNQPQHF
.,TRBJ2-7,.,TRBV9,TGTGCCAGCAGCGCCTCTGGAGGGTTGGGCGCGGTCGCTACAGTGCAGTACTTC,CASSASGGLGAVATVQYF
.,TRBJ2-1,.,TRBV7-9,TGTGCCAGCAGCTTAGGTTCGCGGCTTAAGGTAGAGCAAATCTTC,CASSLGSRLKVEQIF
once,TRBJ1-6,TRBD1,TRBV5-1,TGCGCCAGCAGCTTGATACCGACAGGGGGACTACCCCTCCACTTT,CASSLIPTGGLPLHF
.,TRBJ2-1,.,TRBV7-2,TGTGCCAGCAGCTTACAAGGGGGTGCTTACAATGAGCAGTTCTTC,CASSLQGGAYNEQFF
.,TRBJ2-5,TRBD2,TRBV5-4,TGTGCCAGCAGCCCCCTAGCGGGAGGAGAGACCCAGTACTTC,CASSPLAGGETQYF
.,TRBJ2-7,.,TRBV12-2,TGTGCAAGTCGCTTAGTAGGTCAGGCCGAGCAGTACTTC,CASRLVGQAEQYF
.,TRBJ1-5,.,TRBV2,TGTGCCAGCAGTTCAGACTACAATCAGCCCCAGCATTTT,CASSSDYNQPQHF
.,TRBJ2-2,.,TRBV2,TGTGCCAGCAGTATTGGGGGGTCTTCCGGGGAGCTGTTTTTT,CASSIGGSSGELFF
.,TRBJ2-5,TRBD2,TRBV5-1,TGCGCCAGCAGCGAGGGAGCCCAGCGGGGGGACAAAGAGACCCAGTACTTC,CASSEGAQRGDKETQYF
.,TRBJ1-6,.,TRBV9,TGTGCCAGCAGCCCCCTAGAGGGGTCTCACTATAATTCACCCCTCCACTTT,CASSPLEGSHYNSPLHF
.,TRBJ2-5,TRBD2,TRBV30,TGTGCCTGGAGCCGTGGACTAGCGAGGGGGGAGACCCAGTACTTC,CAWSRGLARGETQYF
.,TRBJ1-6,TRBD1,TRBV2,TGTGCCAGCAGTGGGGACAGGGGGCTTTCACCCCTCCACTTT,CASSGDRGLSPLHF
once,TRBJ2-3,TRBD2,TRBV7-9,TGTGCCAGCAGCACGCACCTCGACGGCGGTAGCGGGGGACTCACGCAGTATTTT,CASSTHLDGGSGGLTQYF
.,TRBJ1-5,.,TRBV25-1,TGTGCCAGCAGTCGGTTCGGAGAAAATCAGCCCCAGCATTTT,CASSRFGENQPQHF
.,TRBJ1-5,.,TRBV6-1,TGTGCCAGCAGTGAATCAGTGACTCCTCAGCCCCAGCATTTT,CASSESVTPQPQHF
.,TRBJ1-5,.,TRBV10-3,TGTGCCATCACTGGGACAATTAATCAGCCCCAGCATTTT,CAITGTINQPQHF
.,TRBJ2-5,.,TRBV6-4,TGTGCCAGCAGTGACAAAGCGGAGGTGCAAGAGACCCAGTACTTC,CASSDKAEVQETQYF
once,TRBJ2-1,TRBD2,TRBV9,TGTGCCAGCAAGCGGGAACTAGCTACCAATGAGCAGTTCTTC,CASKRELATNEQFF
.,TRBJ1-5,.,TRBV6-6,TGTGCCAGCAGTTACCTGGACAGTTATAGCAATCAGCCCCAGCATTTT,CASSYLDSYSNQPQHF
.,TRBJ2-7,TRBD1,TRBV18,TGTGCCAGCGCACCATTGGGGCAGGGGGCGCACCACGAGCAGTACTTC,CASAPLGQGAHHEQYF
.,TRBJ2-5,.,TRBV19,TGTGCCAGTAGTATAACCCCAGGGGTTGAGACCCAGTACTTC,CASSITPGVETQYF
.,TRBJ2-1,.,TRBV6-1,TGTGCCACTGGGCGGGGCAATGAGCAGTTCTTC,CATGRGNEQFF
few,TRBJ1-3,.,TRBV5-1,TGCGCCAGCAGCTTTCAGGCGGGATCCACTGGAAACACCATATATTTT,CASSFQAGSTGNTIYF
.,TRBJ2-1,.,TRBV5-1,TGCGCCAGCAGCGCGGCGATTGGGAATGAGCAGTTCTTC,CASSAAIGNEQFF
.,TRBJ2-1,.,TRBV20-1,TGCAGTGCTACCGTCTTCGATGAGCAGTTCTTC,CSATVFDEQFF
.,TRBJ2-7,.,TRBV2,TGTGCCAGCACTGGACAGAGCTACGAGCAGTACTTC,CASTGQSYEQYF
.,TRBJ2-7,TRBD1,TRBV19,TGTGCCAGTGGACAGGGGCGCTCCTACGAGCAGTACTTC,CASGQGRSYEQYF
.,TRBJ2-3,.,TRBV9,TGTGCCAGCGGCGCCGGGACTGGAAGCACAGATACGCAGTGTTTT,CASGAGTGSTDTQCF
.,TRBJ1-2,.,TRBV18,TGTGCCAGCTCACCGCAGGGAAACTATGGCTACACCTTC,CASSPQGNYGYTF
.,TRBJ2-7,TRBD2,TRBV6-6,TGTGCCAGCAGTACACGACTAGCTGCCTACGAGCAGTACTTC,CASSTRLAAYEQYF
.,TRBJ2-7,.,TRBV6-5,TGTGCCAGCAGGGACTTCCTGGAGTCCGAGCAGTACTTC,CASRDFLESEQYF
.,TRBJ2-2,TRBD2,TRBV6-6,TGTGCCAGCAGTCGCGGACTAGCGGGGCCCACCGGGGAGCTGTTTTTT,CASSRGLAGPTGELFF
.,TRBJ1-1,.,TRBV25-1,TGTGCCAGCAAGGACGGTCAGAACACTGAAGCTTTCTTT,CASKDGQNTEAFF
.,TRBJ2-3,.,TRBV7-9,TGTGCCAGCAGCCCGTCGGTGGATACGCAGTATTTT,CASSPSVDTQYF
.,TRBJ1-2,.,TRBV18,TGTGCCAGCTCACCACCGGTGCGGGATGGCTACACCTTC,CASSPPVRDGYTF